Each of the 6 T cell receptor beta chains below was sequenced from the same sample in a study of T cell repertoires in cytomegalovirus infection. Antigens of these TCRs are unknown. MiXCR, run by TCRdb on the reads, gives a single entry per CDR3 protein. The sample shows approximately 1,000,000 distinct CDR3 sequences, 25% to 40% of them seen only once. The source material was cultured CD8+ T cells from PBMCs, sampled from culture after CMV antigen stimulation. The receptors originated from a human donor in good health (CMV status not recorded). Some clones in this sample may be carry-over from other donors' samples.

This clonotype was recorded a few times. V usage is TRBV7-6 and J usage is TRBJ2-1; tentatively, D is TRBD2 (6 bases). This CDR3 is 14 amino acids long. From germline, CDR1 is SGHVS and CDR2 FNYEAQ. The V and J ends lost 10 bases and 7 bases respectively, with 20 bases between them. The CDR3 protein is CATSRPGVNNEQFF. As DNA, the CDR3 is TGTGCCACCTCCCGGCCGGGGGTGAATAATGAGCAGTTCTTC.

The rearrangement uses TRBV6-1 and TRBJ2-5; D tentatively reads TRBD1 or TRBD2 (6 bases each). Looked up from germline, CDR1 is MNHNS and CDR2 is SASEGT. This CDR3 has 15 residues. V gave up 8 bases and J gave up 4 bases, with 20 bases separating them. CDR3 nucleotide sequence: TGTGCCAGCCCGGGGGCCCTTGGGACAACAGAGACCCAGTACTTC. Translation: CASPGALGTTETQYF.

The chain joins TRBV5-6 to TRBJ2-2; TRBD2 aligns across 8 bases. After removal of 2 bases from V and 1 base from J, the junction contained 7 bases not matched to a gene. The CDR3 totals 17 residues. CDR1 is SGHDT, CDR2 YYEEEE, per germline. CDR3 sequence reads: CASSFGGTSRNTGELFF. CDR3 in DNA: TGTGCCAGCAGCTTTGGCGGGACTAGTAGGAACACCGGGGAGCTGTTTTTT.

This clonotype showed up many times. The V gene is TRBV7-2, the J gene TRBJ2-7; D gene ambiguous. Germline V gene lookup returns CDR1 SGHTA and CDR2 FQGNSA. The CDR3 spans 14 residues. The V end lost 1 base, the J end lost 4 bases, and 11 bases lay between the germline ends. The CDR3 loop is CASSLGQATYEQYV. The CDR3 DNA is TGTGCCAGCAGCTTAGGTCAGGCTACGTACGAGCAGTACGTC.

This clonotype was seen just once. The gene calls are TRBV4-1 and TRBJ2-7; possible D gene TRBD2, 7 bases. The V gene's germline CDR1 is MGHRA and CDR2 YSYEKL. The V end lost 4 bases, the J end lost 2 bases, and 15 bases lay between the germline ends. The CDR3 sequence is 15 residues long. CDR3 region: CASSPLIGGPYEQYF. The DNA of the CDR3 is TGCGCCAGCAGCCCCCTCATCGGGGGGCCCTACGAGCAGTACTTC.

The chain joins TRBV5-6 to TRBJ1-3; weak D call: TRBD1 (5 bases). In germline, CDR1 is SGHDT, CDR2 YYEEEE. CDR3 length: 17 amino acids. The V gene lost 4 bases and the J gene lost 2 bases, with 19 bases spanning the gap. The CDR3 here is CASSIPSQGLTGNTIYF. In DNA form, the CDR3 reads TGTGCCAGCAGCATTCCTTCGCAGGGTCTTACTGGAAACACCATATATTTT. The whole variable domain, remainder taken from reference TRBV5-6 and TRBJ1-3, is DAGVTQSPTHLIKTRGQQVTLRCSPKSGHDTVSWYQQALGQGPQFIFQYYEEEERQRGNFPDRFSGHQFPNYSSELNVNALLLGDSALYLCASSIPSQGLTGNTIYFGEGSWLTVV.